Many counts were recorded for the clone carrying this T cell receptor (beta chain). Its target is unknown. Germline CDR1 reads KGHDR; CDR2 reads SFDVKD. V lost 3 bases and J 2 bases, leaving 13 bases between the germline ends. This CDR3 contains 16 residues. This sample is part of a study of early T cells in non-severe SARS-CoV-2 infection. Looking at the study overall: Sequencing was performed on bulk RNA from unsorted whole blood, leaving chains unpaired.

Whole-study results and caveats: Matching with VDJdb favored anti-spike CD8 responses (missing private and CD4 specificities).

Individual cDNA molecules each received unique molecular identifiers attached to them. TCRdb processed the 5' RACE reads anew with MiXCR; each CDR3 protein has one entry. The sample has 70,000 to 75,000 distinct CDR3 sequences; 9.5% to 15% are singletons. The sequence was collected from an adult who was a healthcare worker with PCR-confirmed SARS-CoV-2 infection or an uninfected control (not recorded which). The chain uses TRBV24-1 and TRBJ2-1; D gene ambiguous. Sequencing was carried out using whole blood. CDR3 sequence: CATSDVDTSPYNEQFF. As DNA, the CDR3 is TGTGCCACCAGTGATGTGGATACTTCCCCCTACAATGAGCAGTTCTTC.